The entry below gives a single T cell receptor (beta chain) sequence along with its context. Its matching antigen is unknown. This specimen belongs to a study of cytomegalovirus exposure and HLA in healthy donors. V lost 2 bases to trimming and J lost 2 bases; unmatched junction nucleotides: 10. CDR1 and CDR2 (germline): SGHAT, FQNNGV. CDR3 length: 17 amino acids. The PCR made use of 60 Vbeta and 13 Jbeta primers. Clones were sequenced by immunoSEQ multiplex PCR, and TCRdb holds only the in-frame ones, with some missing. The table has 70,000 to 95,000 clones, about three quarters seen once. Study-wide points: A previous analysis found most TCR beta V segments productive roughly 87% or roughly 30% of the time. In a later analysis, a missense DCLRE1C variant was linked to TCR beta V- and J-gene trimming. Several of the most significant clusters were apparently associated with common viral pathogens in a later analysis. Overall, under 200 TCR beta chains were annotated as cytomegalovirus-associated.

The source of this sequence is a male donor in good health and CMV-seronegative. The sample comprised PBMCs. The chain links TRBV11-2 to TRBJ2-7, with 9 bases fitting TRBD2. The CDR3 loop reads CASSLIPTSGRPYEQYF. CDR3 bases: TGTGCCAGCAGCTTAATACCCACCAGCGGGAGGCCCTACGAGCAGTACTTC. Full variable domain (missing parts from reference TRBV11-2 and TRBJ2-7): EAGVAQSPRYKIIEKRQSVAFWCNPISGHATLYWYQQILGQGPKLLIQFQNNGVVDDSQLPKDRFSAERLKGVDSTLKIQPAKLEDSAVYLCASSLIPTSGRPYEQYFGPGTRLTVT.